A selection of T cell receptor beta chains follows, all from one sample in a study of cytomegalovirus exposure and HLA in healthy donors. Method: immunoSEQ multiplex PCR; TCRdb's copy keeps in-frame clones and lacks some. Of 150,000 or so clones listed, about 80% are singletons. The sequenced material came from PBMCs. The receptors stem from a man between 18 and 29 years old in good health and CMV-seropositive. CDR3s leave out the opening cysteine and the closing phenylalanine or tryptophan.

V,J,length,CDR3
TRBV10-2,TRBJ1-5,12,ASSQAHSNQPQH
TRBV6-6,TRBJ1-3,11,ASRGFPGNTIY
TRBV14,TRBJ1-4,15,ASSPQDWKALGEKLF
TRBV29-1,TRBJ2-2,12,SALGQGSTGELF
TRBV28,TRBJ2-3,14,ASCETGGAHTDTQY
TRBV2,TRBJ2-1,14,ASREWGETSYNEQF
TRBV28,TRBJ1-1,12,ASTPVFRNTEAF
TRBV5-4,TRBJ2-1,14,ASSFATSGMGNEQF
TRBV5-1,TRBJ1-4,14,ASSNRDRGLDEKLF
TRBV2,TRBJ2-6,15,ASHDRGIYSGANVLT
TRBV6-1,TRBJ2-7,12,ASSVDREAYEQY
TRBV2,TRBJ2-7,12,ASRPGTGVYEQY
TRBV7-3,TRBJ1-1,11,ASSPAGGTEAF
TRBV15,TRBJ1-2,13,ATSRDQAVRAGYT
TRBV4-2,TRBJ2-7,13,ASSQDSGQSYEQY
TRBV6-5,TRBJ1-1,10,ASSQGWAEAF
TRBV27,TRBJ2-1,13,ASSITGGSYNEQF
TRBV6-1,TRBJ2-1,10,ASSDRAYEQF
TRBV5-1,TRBJ1-4,11,ASSLGQLEKLF
TRBV5-1,TRBJ1-2,11,ASSSSGEGGYT
TRBV7-8,TRBJ2-7,15,ASSLVGTGLSSYEQY
TRBV5-4,TRBJ2-3,13,ASSTGGADTDTQY